This T cell receptor (beta chain) is from a study of blood T cells in healthy people across ages. Study-wide context: About one barcoded beta molecule per two T cells was the capture yield of template switching.

Russia was home to the donors, healthy Caucasian individuals aged about 6 to 90. A second PCR, run for roughly 7 to 11 cycles, used a sample-barcoded 5' primer plus a J-beta primer mix. Each CDR3 protein gets one entry after TCRdb re-called the 5' RACE reads with MiXCR. The sample includes 1.5 million to 2 million distinct CDR3 sequences, about 31% seen only once; the top ten take about 11%. Details on this clonotype: Its specificity is unknown.

Germline values: CDR1 SGHTA, CDR2 FQGNSA. The ends were cut back, 5 bases at V and 5 bases at J, with 19 bases in the middle. This CDR3 is built from 15 residues. Points from the study as a whole: CMV status of donors was unknown, possibly confounding expanded clonotype changes. The study found more naive CD4+ cells and higher diversity in long-lived than aged donors.

Sequenced: blood. The source of this sequence is a woman in her thirties in good health. The chain carries TRBV7-2 and TRBJ2-7, with D hard to call. The CDR3 DNA is TGTGCCAGCAGCACCCTTACGGTGGGCAGGAACGAGCAGTACTTC. Protein sequence: CASSTLTVGRNEQYF.